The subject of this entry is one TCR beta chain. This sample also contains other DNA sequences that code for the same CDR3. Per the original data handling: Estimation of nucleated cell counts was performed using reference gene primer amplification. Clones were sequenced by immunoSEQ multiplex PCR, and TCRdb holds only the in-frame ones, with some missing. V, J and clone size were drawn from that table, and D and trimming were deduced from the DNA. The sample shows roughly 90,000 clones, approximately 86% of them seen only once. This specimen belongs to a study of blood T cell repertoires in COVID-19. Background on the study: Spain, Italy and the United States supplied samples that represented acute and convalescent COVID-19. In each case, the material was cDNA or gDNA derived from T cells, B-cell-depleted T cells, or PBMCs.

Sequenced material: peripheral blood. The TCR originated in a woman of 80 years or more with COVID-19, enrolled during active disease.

CDR3 nucleotide sequence: TGTGCCAGCAGCCCGACAGGCGGCTATGGCTACACCTTC. Translated: CASSPTGGYGYTF. The chain couples TRBV7-2 to TRBJ1-2; the D gene is possibly TRBD1 (6 bases). Per the germline V gene, CDR1 is SGHTA and CDR2 is FQGNSA. The CDR3 is made up of 13 amino acids. Deletions cut 5 bases from V and 4 bases from J, with 11 bases between.